Sequencing of this T cell receptor (beta chain) was carried out in a study of blood T cells in healthy people across ages. Broader study findings: It was the long-lived donors that had more naive CD4+ cells and higher diversity than aged donors. Estimates of total diversity, which came from one million sequenced T cells, were considered to be underestimates.

This clonotype was picked up a small number of times. Its antigen remains unidentified. A sample-barcoded 5' primer and a J-beta primer mix were used in a second PCR of roughly 7 to 11 cycles. The yield of each sample was at least 2.5 million CDR3-containing paired-end reads. TCRdb processed the 5' RACE reads anew with MiXCR; each CDR3 protein has one entry. The profile shows some 1,000,000 distinct CDR3 sequences, roughly 24% of them singletons. Trimming took off 3 bases at V and 11 bases at J, with 23 bases between the two ends. This CDR3 is built from 15 residues. The germline V gene has CDR1 SGDLS and CDR2 YYNGEE. These data also featured in a second study, about T cells of mothers and their children. In that study: Compared with unrelated pairs, related mother-child pairs had slightly higher, non-significant overlap.

The chain is built from TRBV9 and TRBJ2-5; D remains unclear. This sequence was found in a girl aged 2 to 9 in good health. The specimen sequenced was blood. CDR3 region: CASSEVGQTSTEQYF. In DNA, the CDR3 is TGTGCCAGCAGCGAAGTAGGGCAGACATCTACGGAGCAGTACTTC. Supplemented by reference TRBV9 and TRBJ2-5, the full variable domain reads DSGVTQTPKHLITATGQRVTLRCSPRSGDLSVYWYQQSLDQGLQFLIQYYNGEERAKGNILERFSAQQFPDLHSELNLSSLELGDSALYFCASSEVGQTSTEQYFGPGTRLLVL.